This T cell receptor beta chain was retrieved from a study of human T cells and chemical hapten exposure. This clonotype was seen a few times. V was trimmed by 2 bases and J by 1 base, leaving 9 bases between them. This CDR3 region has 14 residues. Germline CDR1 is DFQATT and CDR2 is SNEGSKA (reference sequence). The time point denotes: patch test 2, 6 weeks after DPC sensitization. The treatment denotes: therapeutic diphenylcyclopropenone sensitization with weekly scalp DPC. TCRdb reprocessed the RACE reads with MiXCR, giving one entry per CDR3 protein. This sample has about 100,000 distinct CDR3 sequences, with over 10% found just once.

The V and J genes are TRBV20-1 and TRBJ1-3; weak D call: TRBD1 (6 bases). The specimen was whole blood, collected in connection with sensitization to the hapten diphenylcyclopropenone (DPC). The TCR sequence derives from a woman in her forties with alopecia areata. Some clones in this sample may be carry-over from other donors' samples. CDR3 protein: CSARIRGSGNTIYF. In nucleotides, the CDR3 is TGCAGTGCTAGAATCAGGGGTTCTGGAAACACCATATATTTT.